The present entry profiles one TCR beta chain with its context. Replicate sorted-subset PCRs were loaded with 150 to 250 ng DNA, about 28,000 T cell genomes. Original methodology: From ImmunoSEQ came sequences covering only the junction and carrying no quality scores, so filtering differed. Assay: immunoSEQ multiplex PCR; the TCRdb copy retains only in-frame clones and omits some. Clone size and the V and J calls come from that table; the DNA yielded D and trimming. In the table there are roughly 530,000 clones, 90% to 97% of which are singletons. V lost 3 bases and J lost 3, with 8 bases in between. This CDR3 is 13 amino acids long. Germline loops: CDR1 SNHLY, CDR2 FYNNEI. The record originates from a study of shared clonotypes between healthy human individuals. Looking at the study overall: Two women and a few men aged 18 to 49 made up the donors.

Sequencing was done on a sample of naive CD4+ T cells sorted from blood. The subset: CD45RA+ positively selected. V is TRBV2 and J is TRBJ1-1, with D maybe TRBD1 (5 bases). The sequence was collected from a woman aged 25 to 39 in good health. The CDR3 region is CASSDQGYTEAFF. The CDR3 nucleotides are TGTGCCAGCAGTGACCAGGGTTACACTGAAGCTTTCTTT.